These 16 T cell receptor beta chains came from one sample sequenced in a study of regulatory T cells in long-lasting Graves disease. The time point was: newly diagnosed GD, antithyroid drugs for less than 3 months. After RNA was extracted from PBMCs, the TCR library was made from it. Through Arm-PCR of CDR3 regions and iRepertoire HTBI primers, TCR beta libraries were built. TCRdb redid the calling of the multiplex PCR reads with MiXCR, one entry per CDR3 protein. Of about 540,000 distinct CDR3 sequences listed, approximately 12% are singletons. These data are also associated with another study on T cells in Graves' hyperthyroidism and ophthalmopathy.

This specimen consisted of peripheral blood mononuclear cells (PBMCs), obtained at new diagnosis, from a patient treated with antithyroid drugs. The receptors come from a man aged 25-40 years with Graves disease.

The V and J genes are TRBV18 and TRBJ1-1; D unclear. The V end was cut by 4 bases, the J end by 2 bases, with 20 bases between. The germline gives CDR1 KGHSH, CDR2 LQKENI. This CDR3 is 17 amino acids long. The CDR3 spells CASSLLARRQINTEAFF. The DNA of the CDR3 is TGTGCCAGCTCACTTCTGGCCCGGCGACAAATAAACACTGAAGCTTTCTTT.

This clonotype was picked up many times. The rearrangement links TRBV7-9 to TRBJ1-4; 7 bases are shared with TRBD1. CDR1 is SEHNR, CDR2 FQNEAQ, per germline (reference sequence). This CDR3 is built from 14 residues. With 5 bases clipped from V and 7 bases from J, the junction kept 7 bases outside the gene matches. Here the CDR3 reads CASSSRDSGEKLFF. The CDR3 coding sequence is TGTGCCAGCAGCAGCCGGGACAGTGGTGAAAAACTGTTTTTT.

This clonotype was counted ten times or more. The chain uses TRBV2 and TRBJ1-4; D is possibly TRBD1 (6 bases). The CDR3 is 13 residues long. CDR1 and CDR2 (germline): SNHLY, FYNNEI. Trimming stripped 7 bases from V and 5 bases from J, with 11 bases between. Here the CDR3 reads CASNRQENEKLFF. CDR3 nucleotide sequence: TGTGCCAGCAACCGACAGGAAAATGAAAAACTGTTTTTT.

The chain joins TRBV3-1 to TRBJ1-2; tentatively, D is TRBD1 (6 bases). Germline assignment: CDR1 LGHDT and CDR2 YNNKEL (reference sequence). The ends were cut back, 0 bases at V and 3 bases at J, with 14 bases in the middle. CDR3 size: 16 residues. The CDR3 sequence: CASSQDLLGADYGYTF. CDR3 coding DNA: TGTGCCAGCAGCCAAGATCTTCTGGGGGCTGACTATGGCTACACCTTC.

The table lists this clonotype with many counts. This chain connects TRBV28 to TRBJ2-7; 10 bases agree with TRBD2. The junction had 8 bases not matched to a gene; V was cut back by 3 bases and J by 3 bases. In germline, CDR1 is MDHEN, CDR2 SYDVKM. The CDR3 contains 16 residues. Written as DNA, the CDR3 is TGTGCCAGCAGTTTTCAGGGGACTAGCGCGCGCTACGAGCAGTACTTC. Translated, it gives CASSFQGTSARYEQYF.

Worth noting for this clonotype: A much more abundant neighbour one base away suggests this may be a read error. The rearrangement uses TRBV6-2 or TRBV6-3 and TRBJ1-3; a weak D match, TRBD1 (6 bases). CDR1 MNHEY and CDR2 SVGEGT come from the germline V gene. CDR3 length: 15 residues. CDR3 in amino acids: CASRKIYRAGSTIYF. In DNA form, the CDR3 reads TGTGCCAGCAGAAAAATATACAGGGCCGGAAGCACCATATATTTT.

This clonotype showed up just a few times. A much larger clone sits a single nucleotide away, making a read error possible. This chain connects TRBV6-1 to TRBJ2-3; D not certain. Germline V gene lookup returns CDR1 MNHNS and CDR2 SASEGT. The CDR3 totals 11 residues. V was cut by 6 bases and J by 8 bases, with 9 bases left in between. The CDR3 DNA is TGTGCCAGCAGAGAAAGCCTTACGCAGTATTTT. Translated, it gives CASRESLTQYF.

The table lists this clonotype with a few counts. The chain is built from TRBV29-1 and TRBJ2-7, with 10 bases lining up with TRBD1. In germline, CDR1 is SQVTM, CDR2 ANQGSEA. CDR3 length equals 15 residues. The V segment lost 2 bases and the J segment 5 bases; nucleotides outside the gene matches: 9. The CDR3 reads CSVEIPGQGRDEQYF. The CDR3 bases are TGCAGCGTTGAAATTCCGGGACAGGGGCGGGACGAGCAGTACTTC.

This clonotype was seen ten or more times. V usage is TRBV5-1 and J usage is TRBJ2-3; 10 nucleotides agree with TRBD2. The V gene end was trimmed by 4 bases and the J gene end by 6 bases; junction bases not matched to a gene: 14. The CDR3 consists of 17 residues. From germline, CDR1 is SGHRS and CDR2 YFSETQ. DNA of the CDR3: TGCGCCAGCAGCCGAGGACTAGCGGAGTGGGGGTTGGATACGCAGTATTTT. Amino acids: CASSRGLAEWGLDTQYF.

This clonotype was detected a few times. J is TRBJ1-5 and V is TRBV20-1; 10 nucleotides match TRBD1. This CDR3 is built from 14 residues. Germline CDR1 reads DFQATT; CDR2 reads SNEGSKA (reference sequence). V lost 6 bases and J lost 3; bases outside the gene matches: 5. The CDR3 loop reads CSARDRGFNQPQHF. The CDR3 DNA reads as TGCAGTGCAAGGGACAGGGGTTTCAATCAGCCCCAGCATTTT.

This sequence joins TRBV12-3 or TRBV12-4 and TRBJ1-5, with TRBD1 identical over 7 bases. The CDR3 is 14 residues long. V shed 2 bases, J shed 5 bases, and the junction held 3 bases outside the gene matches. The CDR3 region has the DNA TGTGCCAGCAGTTTAAGAGGGGGCTATCAGCCCCAGCATTTT. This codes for CASSLRGGYQPQHF.

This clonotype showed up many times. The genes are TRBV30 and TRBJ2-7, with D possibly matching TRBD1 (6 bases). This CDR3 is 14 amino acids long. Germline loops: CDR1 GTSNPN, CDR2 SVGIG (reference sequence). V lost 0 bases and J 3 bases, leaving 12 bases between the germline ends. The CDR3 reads CAWSVGGQIYEQYF. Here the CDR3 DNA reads TGTGCCTGGAGTGTAGGTGGACAGATCTACGAGCAGTACTTC. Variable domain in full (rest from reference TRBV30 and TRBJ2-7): SQTIHQWPATLVQPVGSPLSLECTVEGTSNPNLYWYRQAAGRGLQLLFYSVGIGQISSEVPQNLSASRPQDRQFILSSKKLLLSDSGFYLCAWSVGGQIYEQYFGPGTRLTVT.

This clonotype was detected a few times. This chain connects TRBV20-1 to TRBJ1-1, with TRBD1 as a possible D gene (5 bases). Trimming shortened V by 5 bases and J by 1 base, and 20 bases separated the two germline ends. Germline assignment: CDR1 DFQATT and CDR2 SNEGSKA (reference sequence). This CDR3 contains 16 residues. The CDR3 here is CSAPPGLPQGNTEAFF. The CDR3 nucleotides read TGCAGTGCTCCGCCCGGGCTCCCGCAGGGGAACACTGAAGCTTTCTTT.

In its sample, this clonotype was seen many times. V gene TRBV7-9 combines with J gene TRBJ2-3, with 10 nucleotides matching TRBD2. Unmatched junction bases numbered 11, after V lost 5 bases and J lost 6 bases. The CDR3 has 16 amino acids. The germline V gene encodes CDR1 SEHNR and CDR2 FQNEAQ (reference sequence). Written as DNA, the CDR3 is TGTGCCAGCAGCACCCCAGCGGGAGGGGCGAGGGATACGCAGTATTTT. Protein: CASSTPAGGARDTQYF.

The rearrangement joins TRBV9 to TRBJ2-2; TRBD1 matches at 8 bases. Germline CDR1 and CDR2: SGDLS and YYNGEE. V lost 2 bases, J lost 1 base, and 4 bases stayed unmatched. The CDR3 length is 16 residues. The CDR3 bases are TGTGCCAGCAGCGTCGGACAGGGCCTGAACACCGGGGAGCTGTTTTTT. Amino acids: CASSVGQGLNTGELFF.

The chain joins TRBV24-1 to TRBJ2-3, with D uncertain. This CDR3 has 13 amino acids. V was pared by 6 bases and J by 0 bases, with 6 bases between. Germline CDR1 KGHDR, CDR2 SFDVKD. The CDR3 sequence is CATSHLSTDTQYF. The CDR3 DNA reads TGTGCCACCAGTCACCTTAGCACAGATACGCAGTATTTT.